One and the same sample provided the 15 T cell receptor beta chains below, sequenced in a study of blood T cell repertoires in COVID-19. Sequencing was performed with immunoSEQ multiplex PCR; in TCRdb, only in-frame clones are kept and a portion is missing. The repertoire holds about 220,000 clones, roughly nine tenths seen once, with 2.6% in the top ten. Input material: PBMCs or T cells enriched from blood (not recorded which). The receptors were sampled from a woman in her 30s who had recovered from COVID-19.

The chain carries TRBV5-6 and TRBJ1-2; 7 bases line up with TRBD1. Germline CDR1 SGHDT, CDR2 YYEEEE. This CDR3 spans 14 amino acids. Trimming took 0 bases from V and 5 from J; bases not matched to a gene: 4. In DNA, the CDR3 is TGTGCCAGCAGCTTGGAACCAGGGGGGTATGGCTACACCTTC. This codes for CASSLEPGGYGYTF. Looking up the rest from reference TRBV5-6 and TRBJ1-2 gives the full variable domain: DAGVTQSPTHLIKTRGQQVTLRCSPKSGHDTVSWYQQALGQGPQFIFQYYEEEERQRGNFPDRFSGHQFPNYSSELNVNALLLGDSALYLCASSLEPGGYGYTFGSGTRLTVV.

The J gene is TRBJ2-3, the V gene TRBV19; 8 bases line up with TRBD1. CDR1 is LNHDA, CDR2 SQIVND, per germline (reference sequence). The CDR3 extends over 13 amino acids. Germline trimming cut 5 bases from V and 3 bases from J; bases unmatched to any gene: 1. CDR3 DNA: TGTGCCAGTAGTTGGACAGGGACAGATACGCAGTATTTT. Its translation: CASSWTGTDTQYF.

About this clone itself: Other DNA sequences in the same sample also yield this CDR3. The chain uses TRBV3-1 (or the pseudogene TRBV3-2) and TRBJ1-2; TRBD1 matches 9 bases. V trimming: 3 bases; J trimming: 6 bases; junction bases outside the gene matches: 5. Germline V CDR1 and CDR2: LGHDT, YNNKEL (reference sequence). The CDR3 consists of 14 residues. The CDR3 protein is CASSQGTGSDGYTF. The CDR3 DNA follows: TGTGCCAGCAGCCAGGGGACAGGGTCGGATGGCTACACCTTC.

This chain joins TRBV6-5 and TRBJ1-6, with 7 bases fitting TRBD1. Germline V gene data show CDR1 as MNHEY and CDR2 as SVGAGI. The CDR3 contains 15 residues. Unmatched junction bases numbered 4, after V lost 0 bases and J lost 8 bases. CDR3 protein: CASSYSARGDSPLHF. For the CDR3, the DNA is TGTGCCAGCAGTTACTCTGCCAGGGGGGATTCACCCCTCCACTTT.

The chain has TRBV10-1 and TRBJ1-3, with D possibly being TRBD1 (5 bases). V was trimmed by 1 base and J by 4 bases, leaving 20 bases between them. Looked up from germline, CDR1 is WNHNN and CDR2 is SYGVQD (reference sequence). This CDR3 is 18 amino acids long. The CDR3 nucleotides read TGCGCCAGCAGTGAGTTTATTCACGTCAGGGTGCTAGGAAACACCATATATTTT. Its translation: CASSEFIHVRVLGNTIYF.

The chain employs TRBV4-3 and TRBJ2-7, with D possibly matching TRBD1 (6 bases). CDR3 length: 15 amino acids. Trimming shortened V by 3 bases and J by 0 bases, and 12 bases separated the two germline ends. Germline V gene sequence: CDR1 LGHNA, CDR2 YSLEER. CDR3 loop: CASSHSTGSSYEQYF. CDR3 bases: TGCGCCAGCAGCCATTCTACAGGGAGCTCCTACGAGCAGTACTTC.

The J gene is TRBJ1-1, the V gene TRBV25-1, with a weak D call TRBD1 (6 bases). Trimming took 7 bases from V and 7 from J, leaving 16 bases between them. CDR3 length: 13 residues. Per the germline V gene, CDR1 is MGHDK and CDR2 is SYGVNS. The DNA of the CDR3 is TGTGCCAGCACCCAGGGGTCGGTGATTGAAGCTTTCTTT. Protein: CASTQGSVIEAFF.

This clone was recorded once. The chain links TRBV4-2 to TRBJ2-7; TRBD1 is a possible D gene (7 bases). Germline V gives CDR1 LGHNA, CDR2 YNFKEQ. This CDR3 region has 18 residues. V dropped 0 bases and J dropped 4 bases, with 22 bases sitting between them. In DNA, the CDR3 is TGTGCCAGCAGCCAAGAACAGGACCCGGACAGGAGGGTTTACGAGCAGTACTTC. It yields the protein CASSQEQDPDRRVYEQYF.

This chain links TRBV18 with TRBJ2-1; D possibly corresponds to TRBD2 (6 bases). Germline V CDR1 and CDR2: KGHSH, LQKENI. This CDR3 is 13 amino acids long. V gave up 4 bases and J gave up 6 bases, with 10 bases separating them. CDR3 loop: CASSQDGGNEQFF. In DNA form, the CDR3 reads TGTGCCAGCTCACAGGACGGGGGCAATGAGCAGTTCTTC.

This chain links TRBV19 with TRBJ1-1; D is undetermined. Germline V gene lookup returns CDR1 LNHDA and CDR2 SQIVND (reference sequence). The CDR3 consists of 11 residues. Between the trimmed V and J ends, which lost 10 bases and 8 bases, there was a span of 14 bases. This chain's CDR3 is CATHFLTEAFF. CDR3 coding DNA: TGTGCCACCCACTTTCTCACCGAAGCTTTCTTT.

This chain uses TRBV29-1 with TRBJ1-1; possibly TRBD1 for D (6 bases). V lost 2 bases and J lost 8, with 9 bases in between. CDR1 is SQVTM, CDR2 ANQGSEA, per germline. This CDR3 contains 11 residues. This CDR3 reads CSVELTGEAFF. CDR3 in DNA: TGCAGCGTTGAACTTACAGGGGAAGCTTTCTTT.

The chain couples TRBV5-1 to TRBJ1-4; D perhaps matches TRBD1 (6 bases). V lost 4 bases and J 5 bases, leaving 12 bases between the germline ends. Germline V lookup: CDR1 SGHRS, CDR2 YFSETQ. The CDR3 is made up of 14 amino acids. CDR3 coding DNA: TGCGCCAGCAGCCAGGACAGCGCAAATGAAAAACTGTTTTTT. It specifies CASSQDSANEKLFF.

The CDR3 region has the DNA TGTGCCAGCAGTTCCCCCCGGACAGGGGGAAGCTATGGCTACACCTTC. Amino acid sequence: CASSSPRTGGSYGYTF. The rearrangement uses TRBV27 and TRBJ1-2, with 10 bases identical to TRBD1. The V gene's germline CDR1 is MNHEY and CDR2 SMNVEV (reference sequence). CDR3 length equals 16 residues. Trimming took 4 bases from V and 4 from J; bases not matched to a gene: 9.

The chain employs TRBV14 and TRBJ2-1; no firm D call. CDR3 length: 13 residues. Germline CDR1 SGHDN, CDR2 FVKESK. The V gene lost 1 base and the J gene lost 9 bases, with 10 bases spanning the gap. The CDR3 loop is CASSQVLAGEQFF. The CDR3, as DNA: TGTGCCAGCAGCCAAGTCTTAGCTGGTGAGCAGTTCTTC.

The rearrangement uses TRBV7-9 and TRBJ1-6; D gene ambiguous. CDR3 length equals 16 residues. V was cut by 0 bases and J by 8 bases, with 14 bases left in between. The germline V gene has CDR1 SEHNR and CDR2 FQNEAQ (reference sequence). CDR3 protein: CASSLATRLTHSPLHF. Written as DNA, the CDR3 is TGTGCCAGCAGCTTAGCTACTCGACTGACCCATTCACCCCTCCACTTT.